These 9 T cell receptor beta chains share one sample of origin, sequenced in a study of cytomegalovirus exposure and HLA in healthy donors. A multiplex PCR was run with 60 Vbeta primers and 13 Jbeta primers. Assay: immunoSEQ multiplex PCR; the TCRdb copy retains only in-frame clones and omits some. The sample carries over 200,000 clones, about 83% recorded once. Sequencing was done on a sample of PBMCs. The receptor source for this set is a human donor in good health.

The CDR3 sequence: CSAQPETGHYGYTF. CDR3 DNA: TGCAGCGCTCAACCCGAGACAGGGCACTATGGCTACACCTTC. The rearrangement joins TRBV29-1 to TRBJ1-2; 7 bases agree with TRBD1. The CDR3 runs 14 residues. V dropped 7 bases and J dropped 3; count of bases not matched to a gene: 11. Germline V CDR1 and CDR2: SQVTM, ANQGSEA.

The rearrangement uses TRBV6-5 and TRBJ2-1, with a possible D match to TRBD2 (5 bases). With 6 bases removed from V and 7 bases from J, the gap between germline ends came to 13 bases. CDR1 MNHEY and CDR2 SVGAGI come from the germline V gene. The CDR3 is 13 residues long. CDR3 sequence: CASRSDWDNEQFF. CDR3 DNA: TGTGCCAGCAGGTCGGACTGGGATAATGAGCAGTTCTTC.

The rearrangement links TRBV6-5 to TRBJ1-3, with D maybe TRBD1 (5 bases). Per the germline V gene, CDR1 is MNHEY and CDR2 is SVGAGI. V lost 2 bases and J lost 0, with 8 bases in between. The length of the CDR3 is 15 residues. As DNA, the CDR3 is TGTGCCAGCAGTTACACGGGGGGCTCTGGAAACACCATATATTTT. Translating gives CASSYTGGSGNTIYF.

V is TRBV6-1 and J is TRBJ2-7; D possibly corresponds to TRBD1 (6 bases). Germline V gene data show CDR1 as MNHNS and CDR2 as SASEGT. CDR3 length equals 16 residues. Between the trimmed V and J ends, which lost 3 bases and 1 base, there was a span of 16 bases. DNA of the CDR3: TGTGCCAGCAGTGATGCCCCCCGACAGGCATCCTACGAGCAGTACTTC. Translating it yields CASSDAPRQASYEQYF.

This chain joins TRBV19 and TRBJ2-3, with 11 bases matching TRBD2. Germline values: CDR1 LNHDA, CDR2 SQIVND (reference sequence). V shed 11 bases, J shed 0 bases, and the junction held 7 bases outside the gene matches. The CDR3 spans 15 residues. The CDR3 DNA is TGTGCCGCGACCCGGACTAGCGGGAGCACAGATACGCAGTATTTT. Translating it yields CAATRTSGSTDTQYF. Filled out from reference TRBV19 and TRBJ2-3, the complete variable domain reads DGGITQSPKYLFRKEGQNVTLSCEQNLNHDAMYWYRQDPGQGLRLIYYSQIVNDFQKGDIAEGYSVSREKKESFPLTVTSAQKNPTAFYLCAATRTSGSTDTQYFGPGTRLTVL.

The gene calls are TRBV18 and TRBJ1-2; tentative D call: TRBD1 (5 bases). Germline-derived CDR1 and CDR2 are KGHSH and LQKENI. The CDR3 is 14 amino acids. Trimming cost V 3 bases and J 4 bases, with 12 bases left between them. CDR3 residues: CASSPTGGTYGYTF. The CDR3 DNA is TGTGCCAGCTCACCCACTGGGGGGACCTATGGCTACACCTTC.

The chain links TRBV5-4 to TRBJ2-5; TRBD1 matches at 11 bases. The germline CDR1 and CDR2 sequences are SGHNT and YYREEE (reference sequence). Germline trimming cut 4 bases from V and 7 bases from J; bases unmatched to any gene: 9. The CDR3 is made up of 15 amino acids. DNA of the CDR3: TGTGCCAGCAGCCCAGCAGGGACAGGGGGAGGGACCCAGTACTTC. Translating gives CASSPAGTGGGTQYF.

Concerning this clone itself: The junction does not match germline at one end; this may be a read error. The chain combines TRBV7-9 with TRBJ1-2; no firm D call. CDR3 length: 12 residues. The germline V gene has CDR1 SEHNR and CDR2 FQNEAQ (reference sequence). The CDR3 loop reads CSSSLASYGYTF. CDR3 bases: TGTTCCAGCAGCTTAGCGTCTTATGGCTACACCTTC.

The rearrangement uses TRBV6-1 and TRBJ2-7, with 10 nucleotides matching TRBD1. Germline CDR1 reads MNHNS; CDR2 reads SASEGT. With V trimmed by 3 bases and J by 12 bases, 11 bases remained unmatched. The CDR3 covers 14 residues. For the CDR3, the DNA is TGTGCCAGCAGTGAGAGCCGGACAGGGGGACGTTGGTACTTC. Translation: CASSESRTGGRWYF.